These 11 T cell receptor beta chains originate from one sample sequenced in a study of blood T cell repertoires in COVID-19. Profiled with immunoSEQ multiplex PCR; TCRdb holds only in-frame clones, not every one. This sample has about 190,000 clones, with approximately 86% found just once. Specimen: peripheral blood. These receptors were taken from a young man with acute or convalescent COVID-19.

CDR3 region: CASRPPGGAYNEQFF. CDR3 nucleotide sequence: TGTGCCAGCAGACCTCCGGGGGGGGCCTACAATGAGCAGTTCTTC. The chain has TRBV27 and TRBJ2-1, with 8 bases fitting TRBD2. CDR1 and CDR2 from the germline V gene are MNHEY and SMNVEV (reference sequence). After removal of 6 bases from V and 2 bases from J, the junction contained 6 bases not matched to a gene. The CDR3 totals 15 residues.

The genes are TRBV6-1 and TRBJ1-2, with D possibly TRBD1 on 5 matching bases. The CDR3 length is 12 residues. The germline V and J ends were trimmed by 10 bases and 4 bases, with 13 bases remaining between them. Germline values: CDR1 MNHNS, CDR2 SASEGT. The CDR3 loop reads CANSQGSYGYTF. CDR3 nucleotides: TGTGCCAACAGCCAGGGAAGCTATGGCTACACCTTC.

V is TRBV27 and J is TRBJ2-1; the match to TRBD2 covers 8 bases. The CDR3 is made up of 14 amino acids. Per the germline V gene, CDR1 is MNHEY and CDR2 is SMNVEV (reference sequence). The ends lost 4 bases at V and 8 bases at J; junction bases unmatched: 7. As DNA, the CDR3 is TGTGCCAGCAGTTCCGCGCGGGGGGCTGATGAGCAGTTCTTC. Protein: CASSSARGADEQFF.

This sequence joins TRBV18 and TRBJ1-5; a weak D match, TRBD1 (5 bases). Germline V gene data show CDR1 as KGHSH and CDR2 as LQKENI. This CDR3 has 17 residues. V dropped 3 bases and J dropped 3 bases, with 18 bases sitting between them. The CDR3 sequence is CASSPQHGAGVNQPQHF. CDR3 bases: TGTGCCAGCTCACCTCAACATGGGGCCGGTGTCAATCAGCCCCAGCATTTT.

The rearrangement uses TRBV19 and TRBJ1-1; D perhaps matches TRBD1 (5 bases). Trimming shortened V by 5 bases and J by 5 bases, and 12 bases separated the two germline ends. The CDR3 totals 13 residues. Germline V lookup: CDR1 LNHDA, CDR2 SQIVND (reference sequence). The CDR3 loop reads CASSPPGNTEAFF. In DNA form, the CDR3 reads TGTGCCAGTAGTCCCCCAGGGAATACTGAAGCTTTCTTT.

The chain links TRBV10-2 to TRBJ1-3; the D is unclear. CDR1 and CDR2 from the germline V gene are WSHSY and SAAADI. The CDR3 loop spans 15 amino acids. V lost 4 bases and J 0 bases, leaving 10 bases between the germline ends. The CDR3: CASSGRAFSGNTIYF. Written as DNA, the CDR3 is TGCGCCAGCAGTGGGAGGGCCTTCTCTGGAAACACCATATATTTT.

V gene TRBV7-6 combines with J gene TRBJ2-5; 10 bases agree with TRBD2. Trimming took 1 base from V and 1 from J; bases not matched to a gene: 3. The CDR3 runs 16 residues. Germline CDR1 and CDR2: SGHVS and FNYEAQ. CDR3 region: CASSLGSGGSQETQYF. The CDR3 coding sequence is TGTGCCAGCAGCTTAGGTAGCGGGGGGTCCCAAGAGACCCAGTACTTC.

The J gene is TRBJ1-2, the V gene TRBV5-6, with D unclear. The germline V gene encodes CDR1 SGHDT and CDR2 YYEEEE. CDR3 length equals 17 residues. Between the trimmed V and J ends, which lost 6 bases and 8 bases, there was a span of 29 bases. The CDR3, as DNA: TGTGCCAGCACCCCACCCCTACAGAGGAAGTGGCGCGGGGGCTACACCTTC. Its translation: CASTPPLQRKWRGGYTF.

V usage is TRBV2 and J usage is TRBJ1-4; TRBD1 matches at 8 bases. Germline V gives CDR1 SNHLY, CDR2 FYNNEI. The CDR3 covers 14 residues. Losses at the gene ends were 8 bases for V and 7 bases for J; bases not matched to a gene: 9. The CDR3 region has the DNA TGTGCCAGCGGACCCCAGGGGGCTGGTGAAAAACTGTTTTTT. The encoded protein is CASGPQGAGEKLFF.

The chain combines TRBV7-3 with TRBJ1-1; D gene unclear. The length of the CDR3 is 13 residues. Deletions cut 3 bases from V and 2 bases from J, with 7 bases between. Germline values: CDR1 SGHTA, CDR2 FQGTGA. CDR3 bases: TGTGCCAGCAGCTTTACAGTAAACACTGAAGCTTTCTTT. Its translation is CASSFTVNTEAFF.

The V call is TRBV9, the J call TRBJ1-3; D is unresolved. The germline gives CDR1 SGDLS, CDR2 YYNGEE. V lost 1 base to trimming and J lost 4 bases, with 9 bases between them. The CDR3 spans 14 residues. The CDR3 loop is CASSVSGAGNTIYF. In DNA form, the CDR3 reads TGTGCCAGCAGCGTATCTGGAGCCGGAAACACCATATATTTT. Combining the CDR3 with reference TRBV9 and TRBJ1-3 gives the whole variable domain DSGVTQTPKHLITATGQRVTLRCSPRSGDLSVYWYQQSLDQGLQFLIQYYNGEERAKGNILERFSAQQFPDLHSELNLSSLELGDSALYFCASSVSGAGNTIYFGEGSWLTVV.